This T cell receptor (beta chain) is drawn from a study of CD8 T cells in Susac syndrome. Random hexamers were used to reverse transcribe roughly 0.5 to 1 ug of RNA. Amplification of TCR beta CDR3 across 54 Vbeta and 13 Jbeta was performed with immunoSEQ multiplex PCR. TCRdb re-derived calls from the immunoSEQ multiplex PCR reads in MiXCR, one entry per CDR3 protein. The sample holds about 240,000 distinct CDR3 sequences, approximately 95% seen once. V was pared by 0 bases and J by 4 bases, with 13 bases between. Germline V gene data show CDR1 as GTSNPN and CDR2 as SVGIG (reference sequence). There are 15 residues in the CDR3.

The sample comprised CD4+ T cells from PBMCs. The source of this sequence is a human donor with Susac syndrome. The V gene is TRBV30, the J gene TRBJ1-5, with a possible D match to TRBD1 (5 bases). The CDR3 loop reads CAWSVSFRANQPQHF. CDR3 in DNA: TGTGCCTGGAGTGTTTCGTTCAGGGCTAATCAGCCCCAGCATTTT.